A single TCR beta chain is shown here with its context. Its specificity is unknown. Clones were read by immunoSEQ multiplex PCR, and TCRdb kept only the in-frame ones, dropping some. In the table there are under 1,500 clones, 76% of which are singletons. Over chemoradiotherapy, repertoires were sampled more than once. The V and J ends lost 5 bases and 2 bases respectively, with 6 bases between them. Germline loops: CDR1 SGHAT, CDR2 FQNNGV. The CDR3 length is 12 residues. The data derive from a study of chemoradiotherapy in HPV16-positive cancers. General observations from the study: Functional assays defining HPV-specific T cells used only two HPV16-positive patients. During treatment, candidate HPV-specific clones and E7-related motifs expanded in tumor.

This receptor was identified in a human donor with HPV-associated anogenital cancer. The sequenced sample was tumor tissue, obtained from a patient who underwent chemoradiotherapy. V is TRBV11-2 and J is TRBJ1-1; unclear D gene. The CDR3, as DNA: TGTGCCAGCAGCCGACCCAACACTGAAGCTTTCTTT. Its protein product is CASSRPNTEAFF. The whole variable domain, remainder taken from reference TRBV11-2 and TRBJ1-1, is EAGVAQSPRYKIIEKRQSVAFWCNPISGHATLYWYQQILGQGPKLLIQFQNNGVVDDSQLPKDRFSAERLKGVDSTLKIQPAKLEDSAVYLCASSRPNTEAFFGQGTRLTVV.